This T cell receptor beta chain was identified during a study of human CD8 memory T cell subsets. General observations from the study: Chao1 estimates suggested higher diversity in stem-like memory T cells than in precursor exhausted T cells.

Points on this clonotype: The antigen is not known.

CDR1 and CDR2 from the germline V gene are KGHDR and SFDVKD. CDR3 length: 13 amino acids. Buffy coats that had been collected from healthy donors served as the PBMC source. By negative magnetic separation, total CD8+ T cells were enriched. Generation of TCR beta libraries used UMI-labeled 5' RACE. TCRdb re-called the 5' RACE reads and shows each CDR3 protein once, DNA omitted. The listing records some 11,000 distinct CDR3 sequences. This rearrangement joins TRBV24-1 to TRBJ2-7; TCRdb names TRBD1, which stays unverified in the absence of DNA. This sequence was found in a human donor in good health. The sample comprised CD8+ T cells from PBMCs. The CDR3 sequence: CATSDYRGYEQYF.